This T cell receptor (beta chain) was found in a study of blood T cell repertoires in COVID-19. As for the study in general: T cells, B-cell-depleted T cells, or PBMCs supplied cDNA or gDNA.

This CDR3 contains 13 residues. Trimming pared 4 bases from V and 4 bases from J, leaving 12 bases between. The germline gives CDR1 SQVTM, CDR2 ANQGSEA. Data came from immunoSEQ multiplex PCR; TCRdb stores just in-frame clones and leaves some out. In the table there are 75,000 to 100,000 clones, 75% to 85% of which are singletons. Sample: peripheral blood. The rearrangement uses TRBV29-1 and TRBJ2-3; tentatively, D is TRBD2 (7 bases). The clonotype comes from a man between 65 and 79 years old with acute or convalescent COVID-19. CDR3 sequence reads: CSVVRGAADTQYF. The CDR3 nucleotides read TGCAGCGTTGTTCGGGGGGCCGCAGATACGCAGTATTTT.